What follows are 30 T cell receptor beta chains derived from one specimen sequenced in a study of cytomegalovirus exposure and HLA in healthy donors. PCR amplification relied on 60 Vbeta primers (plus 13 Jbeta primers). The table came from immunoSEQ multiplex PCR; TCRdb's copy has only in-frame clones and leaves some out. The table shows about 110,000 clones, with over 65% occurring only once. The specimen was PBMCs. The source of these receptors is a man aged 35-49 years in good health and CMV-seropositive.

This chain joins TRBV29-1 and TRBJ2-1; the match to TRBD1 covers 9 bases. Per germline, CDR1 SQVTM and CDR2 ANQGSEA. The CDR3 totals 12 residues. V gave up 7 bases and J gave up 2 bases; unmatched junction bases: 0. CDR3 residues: CSGQGAYNEQFF. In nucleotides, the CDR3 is TGCAGCGGACAGGGGGCCTACAATGAGCAGTTCTTC.

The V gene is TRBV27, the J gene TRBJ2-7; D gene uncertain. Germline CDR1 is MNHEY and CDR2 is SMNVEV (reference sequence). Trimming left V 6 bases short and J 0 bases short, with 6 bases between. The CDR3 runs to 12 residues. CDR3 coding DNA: TGTGCCAGCAGCTCCTCCTCCTACGAGCAGTACTTC. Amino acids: CASSSSSYEQYF.

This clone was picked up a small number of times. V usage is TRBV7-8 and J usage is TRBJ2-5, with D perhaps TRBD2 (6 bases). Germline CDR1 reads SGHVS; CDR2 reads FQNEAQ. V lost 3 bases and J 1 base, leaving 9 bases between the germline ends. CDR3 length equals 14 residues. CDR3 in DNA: TGTGCCAGCAGCTTCCGGGGGACCCAAGAGACCCAGTACTTC. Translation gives CASSFRGTQETQYF.

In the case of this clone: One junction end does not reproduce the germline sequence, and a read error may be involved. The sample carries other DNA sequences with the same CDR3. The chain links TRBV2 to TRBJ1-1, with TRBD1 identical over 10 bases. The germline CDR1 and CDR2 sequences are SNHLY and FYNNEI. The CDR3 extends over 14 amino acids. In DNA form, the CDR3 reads TGCGCCAGCAGCTACGGACAGGGGGTTGGTGAAGCTTTCTTT. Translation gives CASSYGQGVGEAFF.

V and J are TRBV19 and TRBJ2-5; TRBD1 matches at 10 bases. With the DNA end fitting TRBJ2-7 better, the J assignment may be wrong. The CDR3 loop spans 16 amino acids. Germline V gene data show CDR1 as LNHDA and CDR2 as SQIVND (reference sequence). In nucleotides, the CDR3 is TGTGCCAGTAGTGCCGGGACAGGGGCCCGGTCCTACGAGCAGTACTTC. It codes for CASSAGTGARSYEQYF.

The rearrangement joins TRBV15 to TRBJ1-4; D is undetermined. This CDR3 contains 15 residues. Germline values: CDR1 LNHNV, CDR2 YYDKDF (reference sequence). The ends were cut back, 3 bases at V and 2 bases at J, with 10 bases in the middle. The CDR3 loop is CATSSDRGTNEKLFF. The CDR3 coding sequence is TGTGCCACCAGCAGTGACCGGGGTACTAATGAAAAACTGTTTTTT. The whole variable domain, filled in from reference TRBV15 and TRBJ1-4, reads DAMVIQNPRYQVTQFGKPVTLSCSQTLNHNVMYWYQQKSSQAPKLLFHYYDKDFNNEADTPDNFQSRRPNTSFCFLDIRSPGLGDTAMYLCATSSDRGTNEKLFFGSGTQLSVL.

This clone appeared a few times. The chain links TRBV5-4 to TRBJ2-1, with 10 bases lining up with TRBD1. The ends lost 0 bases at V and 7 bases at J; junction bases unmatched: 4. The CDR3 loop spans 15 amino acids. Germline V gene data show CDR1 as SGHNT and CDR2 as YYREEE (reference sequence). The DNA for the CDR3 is TGTGCCAGCAGCTTGGTATGGACAGGGGGGAATGAGCAGTTCTTC. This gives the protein CASSLVWTGGNEQFF.

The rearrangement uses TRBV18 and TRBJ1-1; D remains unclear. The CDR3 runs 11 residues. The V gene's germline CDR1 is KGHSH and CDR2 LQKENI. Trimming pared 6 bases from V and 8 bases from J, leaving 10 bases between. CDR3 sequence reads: CASSALGEAFF. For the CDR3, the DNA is TGTGCCAGCTCCGCCCTCGGGGAAGCTTTCTTT.

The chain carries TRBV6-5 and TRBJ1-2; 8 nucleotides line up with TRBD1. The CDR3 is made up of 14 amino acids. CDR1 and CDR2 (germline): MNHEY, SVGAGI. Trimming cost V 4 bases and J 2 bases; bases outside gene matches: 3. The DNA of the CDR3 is TGTGCCAGCAGTTGGGACAGGCAGAACTATGGCTACACCTTC. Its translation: CASSWDRQNYGYTF.

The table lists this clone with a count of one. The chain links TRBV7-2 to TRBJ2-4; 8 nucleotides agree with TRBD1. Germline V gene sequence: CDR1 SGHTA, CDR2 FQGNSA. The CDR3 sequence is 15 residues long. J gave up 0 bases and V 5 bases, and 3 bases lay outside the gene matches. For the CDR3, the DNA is TGTGCCAGCAGCAGGGACAGGTTAGCCAAAAACATTCAGTACTTC. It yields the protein CASSRDRLAKNIQYF.

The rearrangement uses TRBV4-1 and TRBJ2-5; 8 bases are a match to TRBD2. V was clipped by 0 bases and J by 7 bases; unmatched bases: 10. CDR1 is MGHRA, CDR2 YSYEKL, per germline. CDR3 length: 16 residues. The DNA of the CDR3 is TGCGCCAGCAGCCAAGAGCGGGGGGCTATGGAAGGGACCCAGTACTTC. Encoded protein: CASSQERGAMEGTQYF.

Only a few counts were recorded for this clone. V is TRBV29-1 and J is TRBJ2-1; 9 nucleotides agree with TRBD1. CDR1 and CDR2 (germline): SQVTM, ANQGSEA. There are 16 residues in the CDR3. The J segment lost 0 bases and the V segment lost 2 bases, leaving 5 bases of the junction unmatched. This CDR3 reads CSVEPGTGSSYNEQFF. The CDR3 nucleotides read TGCAGCGTTGAACCCGGGACAGGGAGCTCCTACAATGAGCAGTTCTTC.

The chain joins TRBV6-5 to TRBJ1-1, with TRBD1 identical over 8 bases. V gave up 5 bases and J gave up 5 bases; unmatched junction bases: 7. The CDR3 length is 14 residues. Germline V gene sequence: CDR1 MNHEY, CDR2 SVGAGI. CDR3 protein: CASSKQGVMTEAFF. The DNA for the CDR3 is TGTGCCAGCAGTAAACAGGGGGTGATGACTGAAGCTTTCTTT.

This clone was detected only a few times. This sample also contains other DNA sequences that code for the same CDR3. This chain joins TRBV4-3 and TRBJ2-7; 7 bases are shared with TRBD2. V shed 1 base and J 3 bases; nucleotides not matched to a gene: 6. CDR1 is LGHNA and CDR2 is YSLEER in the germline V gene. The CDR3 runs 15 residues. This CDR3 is CASSQGLAGDYEQYF. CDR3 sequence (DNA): TGCGCCAGCAGCCAAGGACTAGCCGGAGACTACGAGCAGTACTTC.

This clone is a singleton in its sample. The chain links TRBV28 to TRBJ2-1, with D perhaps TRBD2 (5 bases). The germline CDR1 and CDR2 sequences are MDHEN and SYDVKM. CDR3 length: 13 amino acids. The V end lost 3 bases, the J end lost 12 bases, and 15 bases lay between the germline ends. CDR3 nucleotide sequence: TGTGCCAGCAGTTTGAAGACGATTGGGAGGCAGTTCTTC. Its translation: CASSLKTIGRQFF.

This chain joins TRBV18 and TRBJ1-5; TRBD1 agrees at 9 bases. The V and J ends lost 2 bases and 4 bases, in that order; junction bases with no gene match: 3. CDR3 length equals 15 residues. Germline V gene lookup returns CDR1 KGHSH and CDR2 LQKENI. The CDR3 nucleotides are TGTGCCAGCTCACCAGGGACAGGGCCTAATCAGCCCCAGCATTTT. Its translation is CASSPGTGPNQPQHF.

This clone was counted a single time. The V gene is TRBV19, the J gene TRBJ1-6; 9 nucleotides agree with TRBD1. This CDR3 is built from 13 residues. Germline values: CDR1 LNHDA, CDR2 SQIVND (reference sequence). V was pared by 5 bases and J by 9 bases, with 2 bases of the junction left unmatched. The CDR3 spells CASSDRGSSPLHF. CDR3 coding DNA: TGTGCCAGTAGTGACAGGGGGAGTTCACCCCTCCACTTT.

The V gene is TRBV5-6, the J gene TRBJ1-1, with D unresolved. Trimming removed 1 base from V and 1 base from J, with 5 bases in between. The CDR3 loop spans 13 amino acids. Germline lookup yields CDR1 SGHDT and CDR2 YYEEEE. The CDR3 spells CASSLYPNTEAFF. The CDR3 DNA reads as TGTGCCAGCAGCTTGTATCCGAACACTGAAGCTTTCTTT.

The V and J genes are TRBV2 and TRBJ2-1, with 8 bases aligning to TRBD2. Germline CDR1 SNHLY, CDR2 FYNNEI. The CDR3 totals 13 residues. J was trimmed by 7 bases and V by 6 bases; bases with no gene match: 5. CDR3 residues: CASRAGGRNEQFF. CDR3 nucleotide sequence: TGTGCCAGCAGGGCGGGAGGCAGAAATGAGCAGTTCTTC.

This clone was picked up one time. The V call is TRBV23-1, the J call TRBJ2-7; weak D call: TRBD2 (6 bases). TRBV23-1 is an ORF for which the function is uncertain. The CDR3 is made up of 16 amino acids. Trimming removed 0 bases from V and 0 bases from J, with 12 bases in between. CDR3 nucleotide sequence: TGCGCCAGCAGTCAATCAGGAGGGAAATCCTCCTACGAGCAGTACTTC. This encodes CASSQSGGKSSYEQYF.

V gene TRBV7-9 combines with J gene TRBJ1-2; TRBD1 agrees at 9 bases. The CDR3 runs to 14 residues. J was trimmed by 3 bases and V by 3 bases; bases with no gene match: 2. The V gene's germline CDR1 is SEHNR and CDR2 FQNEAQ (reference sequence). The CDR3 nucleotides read TGTGCCAGCAGCTTGGGACAGGGAGACTATGGCTACACCTTC. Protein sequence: CASSLGQGDYGYTF.

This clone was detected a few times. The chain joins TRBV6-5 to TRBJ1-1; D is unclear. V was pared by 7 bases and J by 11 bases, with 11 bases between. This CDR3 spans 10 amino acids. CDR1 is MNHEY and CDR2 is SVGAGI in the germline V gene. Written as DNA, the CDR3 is TGTGCCAGCAAGGGAAGCGGCGCTTTCTTT. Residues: CASKGSGAFF.

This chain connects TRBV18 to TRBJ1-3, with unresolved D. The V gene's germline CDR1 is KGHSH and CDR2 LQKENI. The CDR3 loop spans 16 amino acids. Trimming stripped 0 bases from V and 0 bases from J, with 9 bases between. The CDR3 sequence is CASSPPTVSSGNTIYF. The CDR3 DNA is TGTGCCAGCTCACCACCGACTGTAAGCTCTGGAAACACCATATATTTT.

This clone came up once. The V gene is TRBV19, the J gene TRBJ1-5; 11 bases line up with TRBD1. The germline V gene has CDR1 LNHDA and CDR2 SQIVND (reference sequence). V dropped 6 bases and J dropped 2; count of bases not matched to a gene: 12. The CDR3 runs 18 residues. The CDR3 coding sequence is TGTGCCAGTAGCCTCTCGGGACAGGGGGTATTAGGCAATCAGCCCCAGCATTTT. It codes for CASSLSGQGVLGNQPQHF.

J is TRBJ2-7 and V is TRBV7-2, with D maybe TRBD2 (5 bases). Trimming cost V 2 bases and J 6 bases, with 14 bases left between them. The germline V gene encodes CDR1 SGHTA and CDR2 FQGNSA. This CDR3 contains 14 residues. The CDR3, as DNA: TGTGCCAGCAGCTTATTCACCCGGGATAGCGAGCAGTACTTC. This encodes CASSLFTRDSEQYF.

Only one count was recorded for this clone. The CDR3 region has the DNA TGTGCCAGCAGTTTGCGGCGAGACAGCACAGATACGCAGTATTTT. Protein product: CASSLRRDSTDTQYF. The gene calls are TRBV6-6 and TRBJ2-3; D not resolved. This CDR3 contains 15 residues. The V gene lost 4 bases and the J gene lost 0 bases, with 11 bases spanning the gap. Germline V gene sequence: CDR1 MNHNY, CDR2 SVGAGI (reference sequence).

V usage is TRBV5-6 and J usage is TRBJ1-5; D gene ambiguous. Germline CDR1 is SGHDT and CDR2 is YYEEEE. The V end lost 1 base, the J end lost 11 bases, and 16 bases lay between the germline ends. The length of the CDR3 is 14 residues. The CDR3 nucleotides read TGTGCCAGCAGCTTGAGGAGAGGTTCCAAGGCCCAGCATTTT. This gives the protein CASSLRRGSKAQHF.

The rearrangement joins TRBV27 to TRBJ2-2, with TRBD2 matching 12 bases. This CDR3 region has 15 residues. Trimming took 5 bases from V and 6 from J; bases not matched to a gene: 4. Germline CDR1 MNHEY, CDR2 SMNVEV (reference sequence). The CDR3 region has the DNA TGTGCCAGCAGTCCCGGGACTAGCGGGTCCGGGGAGCTGTTTTTT. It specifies CASSPGTSGSGELFF.

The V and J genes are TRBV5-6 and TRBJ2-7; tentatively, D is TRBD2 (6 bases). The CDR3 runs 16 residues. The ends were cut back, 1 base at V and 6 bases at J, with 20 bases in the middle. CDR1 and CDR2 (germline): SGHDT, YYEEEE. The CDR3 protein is CASSLIPLGGVGEQYF. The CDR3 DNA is TGTGCCAGCAGCTTGATCCCTCTCGGCGGGGTAGGCGAGCAGTACTTC.

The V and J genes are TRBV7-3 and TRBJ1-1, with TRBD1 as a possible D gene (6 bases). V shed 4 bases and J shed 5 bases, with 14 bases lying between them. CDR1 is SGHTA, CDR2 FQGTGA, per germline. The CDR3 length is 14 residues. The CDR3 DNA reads TGTGCCAGCAGCTCGACAGGCATCACGACTGAAGCTTTCTTT. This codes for CASSSTGITTEAFF.